The 18 T cell receptor beta chains below were found in one sample sequenced in a study of beta chain features in type 1 diabetes. Broader study findings: TCRB CDR3s were moderately but significantly shorter in Type 1 diabetes patients in all four CD4+ subsets.

Reverse transcribing all isolated RNA meant expressed TCRB transcripts were sequenced. Only in-frame clones appear in the TCRdb table, and some are missing; sequencing was by immunoSEQ multiplex PCR. The table has about 640,000 clones, approximately 13% seen once. Antigens of these TCRs are unknown. The sequenced material came from naive CD4+ T cells from blood. Receptors were obtained from a man aged 25-40 years with type 1 diabetes.

CDR3 residues: CSASRGGNSGYTF. The CDR3 DNA sequence: TGCAGCGCATCCCGCGGGGGTAACAGCGGCTACACCTTC. The chain carries TRBV29-1 and TRBJ1-2, with a weak D call TRBD1 (5 bases). Per the germline V gene, CDR1 is SQVTM and CDR2 is ANQGSEA. The CDR3 totals 13 residues. Trimming removed 7 bases from V and 8 bases from J, with 20 bases in between.

This chain uses TRBV11-1 with TRBJ2-1; D is unclear. Germline CDR1 SGHAT, CDR2 FQDESV (reference sequence). The CDR3 runs to 14 residues. V was cut by 1 base and J by 5 bases, with 9 bases left in between. The CDR3 DNA reads as TGTGCCAGCAGCTTAGTAGGCTGGGACAATGAGCAGTTCTTC. Translating gives CASSLVGWDNEQFF.

The chain carries TRBV6-5 and TRBJ2-1; D call uncertain. From germline, CDR1 is MNHEY and CDR2 SVGAGI. The CDR3 is 16 amino acids. V gave up 2 bases and J gave up 8 bases, with 19 bases separating them. In DNA form, the CDR3 reads TGTGCCAGCAGTTACCAGCCCCGGTCTAATAGGGATGAGCAGTTCTTC. Amino acids: CASSYQPRSNRDEQFF.

This chain uses TRBV2 with TRBJ1-1; D not certain. Germline V gives CDR1 SNHLY, CDR2 FYNNEI. V was trimmed by 3 bases and J by 6 bases, leaving 14 bases between them. The CDR3 has 14 amino acids. CDR3 bases: TGTGCCAGCAGTGAGTTAACCGGGGAAGCTGAAGCTTTCTTT. Translation: CASSELTGEAEAFF.

This clone was observed a few times. V usage is TRBV18 and J usage is TRBJ2-7, with D perhaps matching TRBD2 (6 bases). The CDR3 is 13 residues long. Germline CDR1 KGHSH, CDR2 LQKENI. V shed 3 bases and J shed 5 bases, with 11 bases lying between them. CDR3 bases: TGTGCCAGCTCACCGGGGGGAAGCGACGAGCAGTACTTC. Residues: CASSPGGSDEQYF.

This clone came up a few times. The CDR3 protein is CASSSDRDRGSYNSPLHF. In DNA, the CDR3 is TGTGCCAGCAGCTCGGACCGGGACAGGGGATCCTATAATTCACCCCTCCACTTT. The rearrangement links TRBV7-8 to TRBJ1-6, with TRBD1 matching 10 bases. The length of the CDR3 is 18 residues. Per the germline V gene, CDR1 is SGHVS and CDR2 is FQNEAQ. The junction had 7 bases not matched to a gene; V was cut back by 4 bases and J by 1 base.

Only a few counts were recorded for this clone. The chain combines TRBV4-3 with TRBJ2-5; 10 bases are shared with TRBD1. J lost 7 bases, V lost 2 bases, and 13 bases had no gene match. This CDR3 comprises 17 residues. Germline V gene sequence: CDR1 LGHNA, CDR2 YSLEER. The CDR3 reads CASSQRDTDRGTGTQYF. For the CDR3, the DNA is TGCGCCAGCAGCCAAAGGGACACGGACAGGGGGACGGGGACCCAGTACTTC.

This clone was seen more than once but under ten times. V is TRBV10-3 and J is TRBJ2-1; TRBD1 agrees at 7 bases. V lost 7 bases, J lost 5 bases, and 8 bases stayed unmatched. CDR3 size: 14 residues. The germline CDR1 and CDR2 sequences are ENHRY and SYGVKD. The CDR3 DNA reads TGTGCCATCACCACCGGGACAGACAACAATGAGCAGTTCTTC. Translation gives CAITTGTDNNEQFF.

V usage is TRBV11-2 and J usage is TRBJ2-6; D not certain. The germline V and J ends were trimmed by 5 bases and 0 bases, with 5 bases remaining between them. From germline, CDR1 is SGHAT and CDR2 FQNNGV. This CDR3 contains 14 residues. The CDR3 DNA sequence: TGTGCCAGCAGCCCCATCTCTGGGGCCAACGTCCTGACTTTC. Translating gives CASSPISGANVLTF.

This chain joins TRBV4-2 and TRBJ1-5; the match to TRBD1 covers 8 bases. The CDR3 extends over 15 amino acids. V was clipped by 2 bases and J by 7 bases; unmatched bases: 7. Germline V gene sequence: CDR1 LGHNA, CDR2 YNFKEQ. The CDR3 protein is CASSQPDRDGQPQHF. DNA for the CDR3: TGTGCCAGCAGCCAACCGGACAGGGATGGACAGCCCCAGCATTTT.

The chain carries TRBV4-1 and TRBJ1-2; maybe TRBD1 (6 bases). Germline loops: CDR1 MGHRA, CDR2 YSYEKL. The CDR3 consists of 14 residues. Trimming shortened V by 3 bases and J by 8 bases, and 16 bases separated the two germline ends. In DNA, the CDR3 is TGCGCCAGCAGCCATACTCCCAAGGGGGAAGGCTACACCTTC. This sequence encodes CASSHTPKGEGYTF.

The rearrangement joins TRBV11-2 to TRBJ2-3; 8 bases are a match to TRBD1. CDR3 length: 15 residues. CDR1 and CDR2 (germline): SGHAT, FQNNGV. The junction had 4 bases not matched to a gene; V was cut back by 3 bases and J by 2 bases. The CDR3 bases are TGTGCCAGCAGCTTGGGACAGGCGAACACAGATACGCAGTATTTT. Translated, it gives CASSLGQANTDTQYF.

This clone was counted ten times or more. The rearrangement joins TRBV10-3 to TRBJ1-5; no reliable D call. CDR3 length equals 16 residues. V was pared by 6 bases and J by 7 bases, with 22 bases between. From germline, CDR1 is ENHRY and CDR2 SYGVKD. CDR3: CAISDAIGSVSQPQHF. The DNA of the CDR3 is TGTGCCATCAGCGACGCGATTGGGTCTGTTAGCCAGCCCCAGCATTTT.

J is TRBJ1-3 and V is TRBV7-9; D not certain. The V gene lost 3 bases and the J gene lost 12 bases, with 12 bases spanning the gap. Germline assignment: CDR1 SEHNR and CDR2 FQNEAQ (reference sequence). The CDR3 contains 12 residues. CDR3: CASSFRVPSIYF. In DNA form, the CDR3 reads TGTGCCAGCAGCTTCCGGGTCCCTAGCATATATTTT.

The chain uses TRBV5-1 and TRBJ2-3, with no clear D. Trimming left V 3 bases short and J 0 bases short, with 8 bases between. CDR3 length equals 14 residues. Germline-derived CDR1 and CDR2 are SGHRS and YFSETQ. CDR3 nucleotides: TGCGCCAGCAGCTCAAGAAGTAGCACAGATACGCAGTATTTT. Translation gives CASSSRSSTDTQYF.

This clone was detected only a few times. Written as DNA, the CDR3 is TGTGCCAGCAGTGGGACACTAGCGCATGAGCAGTTCTTC. The encoded protein is CASSGTLAHEQFF. The chain has TRBV2 and TRBJ2-1; 7 nucleotides align to TRBD2. V lost 4 bases and J lost 8; bases outside the gene matches: 5. Germline V lookup: CDR1 SNHLY, CDR2 FYNNEI. The CDR3 is 13 amino acids.

The chain joins TRBV5-4 to TRBJ2-1; 15 nucleotides align to TRBD2. The CDR3 length is 15 residues. The germline CDR1 and CDR2 sequences are SGHNT and YYREEE (reference sequence). The J segment lost 8 bases and the V segment lost 4 bases, leaving 4 bases of the junction unmatched. The CDR3 bases are TGTGCCAGCAGCGGGACTAGCGGGGGGAGGGATGAGCAGTTCTTC. It yields the protein CASSGTSGGRDEQFF.

The chain combines TRBV6-5 with TRBJ2-7, with D hard to call. CDR3 size: 12 residues. In germline, CDR1 is MNHEY, CDR2 SVGAGI. V was trimmed by 4 bases and J by 4 bases, leaving 8 bases between them. The DNA of the CDR3 is TGTGCCAGCAGTTCCGCCACTTACGAGCAGTACTTC. This sequence encodes CASSSATYEQYF.